This T cell receptor beta chain was identified in a study of CD8+ T cells in alopecia areata. The wider study: The tofacitinib course ran for 6 to 18 months and was followed by 6 months off drug. Study results and limitations: A great number of expanded lesional clones endured in scalp and blood during tofacitinib. Expanded CD8+ clones among the top 100, as well as scalp clonality, were significantly decreased by tofacitinib.

Treatment here: oral pan-JAK inhibitor, 5-10 mg twice daily. Trimming took off 1 base at V and 2 bases at J, with 13 bases between the two ends. This CDR3 spans 16 amino acids. Germline V gene lookup returns CDR1 SGHNT and CDR2 YYREEE (reference sequence). Following extraction, RNA underwent reverse transcription to cDNA, which served as the sequencing template. The table came from immunoSEQ multiplex PCR; TCRdb's copy has only in-frame clones and leaves some out. The data show about 290,000 clones, about 62% seen once. This clone has just a few counts. What it binds is not known. The source of this sequence is a human donor with alopecia areata. This specimen consisted of CD4+ T cells sorted from blood, obtained at week 24, from a patient treated with tofacitinib. The chain employs TRBV5-4 and TRBJ2-4; no clear D. The CDR3 DNA reads as TGTGCCAGCAGCTTGATAGGGTTCAGAACCAAAAACATTCAGTACTTC. This gives the protein CASSLIGFRTKNIQYF.